This T cell receptor beta chain was recorded in a study of T-cell memory formation after mild COVID-19. The wider study: Largely, TCR clusters stayed within a single donor. Findings and caveats of the study: Clones that shrank (day 15 to 85) were balanced CD4/CD8, whereas later expanders leaned CD4+.

The germline V and J ends were trimmed by 5 bases and 4 bases, with 11 bases remaining between them. This CDR3 has 13 residues. Germline CDR1 and CDR2: SGHVS and FNYEAQ. As regards this clonotype: Its specificity is unknown.

TCRdb used MiXCR to reprocess the 5' RACE reads, holding one entry per CDR3 protein. The repertoire holds roughly 610,000 distinct CDR3 sequences, with 17% as singletons. The receptor was derived from an adult woman who had mild COVID-19 (a few samples of this study predate the infection). Cell type and time point are not known. Sample: PBMCs or a T cell subset sorted from them (not recorded which). The chain couples TRBV7-6 to TRBJ1-1; D is ambiguous. CDR3 in amino acids: CASSPRKGTEAFF. The CDR3 DNA reads as TGTGCCAGCAGCCCCCGAAAGGGCACTGAAGCTTTCTTT.